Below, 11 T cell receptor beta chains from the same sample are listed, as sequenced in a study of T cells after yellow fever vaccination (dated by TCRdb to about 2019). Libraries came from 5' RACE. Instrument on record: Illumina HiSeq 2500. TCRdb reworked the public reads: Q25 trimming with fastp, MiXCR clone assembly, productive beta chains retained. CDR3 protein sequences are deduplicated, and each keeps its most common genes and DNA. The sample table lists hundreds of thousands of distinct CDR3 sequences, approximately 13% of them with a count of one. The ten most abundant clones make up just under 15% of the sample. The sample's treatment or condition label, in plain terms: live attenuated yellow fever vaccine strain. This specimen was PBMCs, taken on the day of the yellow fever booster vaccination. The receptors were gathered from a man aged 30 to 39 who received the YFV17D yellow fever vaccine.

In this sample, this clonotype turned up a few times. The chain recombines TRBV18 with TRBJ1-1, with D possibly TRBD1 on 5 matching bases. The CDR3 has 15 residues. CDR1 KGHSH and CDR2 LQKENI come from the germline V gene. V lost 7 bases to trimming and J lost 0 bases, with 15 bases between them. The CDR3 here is CASYPVGGMNTEAFF. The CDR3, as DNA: TGTGCCAGCTACCCGGTCGGGGGGATGAACACTGAAGCTTTCTTT. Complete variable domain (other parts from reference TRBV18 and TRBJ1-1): NAGVMQNPRHLVRRRGQEARLRCSPMKGHSHVYWYRQLPEEGLKFMVYLQKENIIDESGMPKERFSAEFPKEGPSILRIQQVVRGDSAAYFCASYPVGGMNTEAFFGQGTRLTVV.

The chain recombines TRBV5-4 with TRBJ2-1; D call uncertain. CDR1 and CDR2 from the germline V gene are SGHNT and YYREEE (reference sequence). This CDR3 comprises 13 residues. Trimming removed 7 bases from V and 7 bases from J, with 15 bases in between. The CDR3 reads CASGRYVGNEQFF. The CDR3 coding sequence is TGTGCCAGCGGCCGGTACGTCGGTAATGAGCAGTTCTTC.

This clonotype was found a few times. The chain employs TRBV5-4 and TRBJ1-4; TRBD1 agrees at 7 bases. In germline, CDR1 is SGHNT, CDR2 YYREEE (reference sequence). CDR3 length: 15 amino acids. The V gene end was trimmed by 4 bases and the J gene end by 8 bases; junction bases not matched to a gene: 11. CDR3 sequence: CASSIGGQAGEKLFF. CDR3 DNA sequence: TGTGCCAGCAGCATCGGCGGACAGGCCGGGGAAAAACTGTTTTTT.

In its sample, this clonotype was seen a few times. The CDR3 DNA reads as TGTGCCAGCAGCTTAGCAAGCGGGAGGGTCGCAGATACGCAGTATTTT. Amino acids: CASSLASGRVADTQYF. The chain links TRBV7-2 to TRBJ2-3, with 10 bases lining up with TRBD2. CDR3 length: 16 residues. CDR1 is SGHTA, CDR2 FQGNSA, per germline. With 0 bases clipped from V and 4 bases from J, the junction kept 4 bases outside the gene matches.

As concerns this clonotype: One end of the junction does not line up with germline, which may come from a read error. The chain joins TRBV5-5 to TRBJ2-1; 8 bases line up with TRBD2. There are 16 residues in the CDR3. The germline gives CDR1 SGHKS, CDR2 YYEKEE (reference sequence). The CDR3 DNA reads TGTGTCAGCAGCCTGCTGGGGACTAGATTTTACAATGAGCAGTTCTTC. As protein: CVSSLLGTRFYNEQFF.

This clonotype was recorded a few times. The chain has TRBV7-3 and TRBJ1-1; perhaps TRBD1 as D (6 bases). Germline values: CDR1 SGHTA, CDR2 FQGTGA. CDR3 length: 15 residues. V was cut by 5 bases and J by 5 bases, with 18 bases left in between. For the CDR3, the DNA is TGTGCCAGCAGCCCAACAACTCACAGGGAGACTGAAGCTTTCTTT. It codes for CASSPTTHRETEAFF.

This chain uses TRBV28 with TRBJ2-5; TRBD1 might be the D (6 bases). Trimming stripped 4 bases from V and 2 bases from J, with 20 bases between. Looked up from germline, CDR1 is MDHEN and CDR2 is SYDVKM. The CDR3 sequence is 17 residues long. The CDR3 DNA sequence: TGTGCCAGCAGTTCCTCTACCCCTGGGACATTTCAAGAGACCCAGTACTTC. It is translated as CASSSSTPGTFQETQYF.

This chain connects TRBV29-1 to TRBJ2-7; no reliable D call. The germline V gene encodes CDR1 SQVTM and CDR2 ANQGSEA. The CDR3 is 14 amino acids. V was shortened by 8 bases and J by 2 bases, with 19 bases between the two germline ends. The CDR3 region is CSSDLNIKAYEQYF. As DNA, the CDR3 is TGCAGCTCCGACCTAAACATAAAAGCCTACGAGCAGTACTTC.

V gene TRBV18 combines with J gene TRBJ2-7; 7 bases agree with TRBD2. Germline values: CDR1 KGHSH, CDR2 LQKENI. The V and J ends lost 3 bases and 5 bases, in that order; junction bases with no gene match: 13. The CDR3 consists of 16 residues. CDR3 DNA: TGTGCCAGCTCACCGACGACGGGAGGTTGGGGGAACGAGCAGTACTTC. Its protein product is CASSPTTGGWGNEQYF. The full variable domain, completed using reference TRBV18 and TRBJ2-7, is NAGVMQNPRHLVRRRGQEARLRCSPMKGHSHVYWYRQLPEEGLKFMVYLQKENIIDESGMPKERFSAEFPKEGPSILRIQQVVRGDSAAYFCASSPTTGGWGNEQYFGPGTRLTVT.

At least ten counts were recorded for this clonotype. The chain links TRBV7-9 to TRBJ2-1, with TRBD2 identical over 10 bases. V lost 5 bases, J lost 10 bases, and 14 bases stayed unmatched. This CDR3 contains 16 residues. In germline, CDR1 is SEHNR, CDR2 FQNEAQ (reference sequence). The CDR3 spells CASSPGLAGVWGEQFF. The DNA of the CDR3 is TGTGCCAGCAGCCCTGGCCTAGCGGGAGTCTGGGGGGAGCAGTTCTTC.

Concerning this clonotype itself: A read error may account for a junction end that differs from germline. The CDR3 reads CASRSRGSYKQYF. DNA of the CDR3: TGTGCCAGCAGATCCCGTGGGTCCTACAAGCAGTACTTC. The V call is TRBV7-2, the J call TRBJ2-7; D is unclear. The CDR3 runs to 13 residues. CDR1 is SGHTA, CDR2 FQGNSA, per germline.